This T cell receptor (beta chain) was sequenced in a study of cytomegalovirus exposure and HLA in healthy donors. The study, taken as a whole, reports: A cluster of highly shared sequence variants was likely a sequencing artifact. Most subjects had HLA-A and HLA-B alleles reportedly predicted accurately by TCR beta sequences. Researchers catalogued 164 TCR beta chains as cytomegalovirus-associated.

60 Vbeta and 13 Jbeta primers were used in PCR. Profiled with immunoSEQ multiplex PCR; TCRdb holds only in-frame clones, not every one. The sample consists of hundreds of thousands of clones, over 65% of them appearing once. The CDR3 is 14 residues long. Germline CDR1 reads SQVTM; CDR2 reads ANQGSEA. J gave up 3 bases and V 6 bases, and 7 bases lay outside the gene matches. With regard to this clone: Its target is not known.

The receptor was derived from a woman in her sixties in good health and CMV-seropositive. The chain links TRBV29-1 to TRBJ2-5; 10 bases agree with TRBD1. Sequencing input: PBMCs. CDR3 region: CSVDSGTGEETQYF. In DNA form, the CDR3 reads TGCAGCGTGGATTCCGGGACAGGGGAAGAGACCCAGTACTTC.